The source of this TCR beta chain is a study of cytomegalovirus exposure and HLA in healthy donors. Germline CDR1 MNHEY, CDR2 SMNVEV (reference sequence). CDR3 length: 15 amino acids. The V end lost 0 bases, the J end lost 0 bases, and 9 bases lay between the germline ends. Study-wide points: Researchers catalogued approximately 170 TCR beta chains as cytomegalovirus-associated. Productive rates of about 87% or about 30% were seen for most TCR beta V segments in an earlier analysis.

The PCR had 60 Vbeta and 13 Jbeta primers. Repertoires were generated with immunoSEQ multiplex PCR, while TCRdb's copy carries only in-frame clones and drops some. The sample holds 150,000 or so clones, around nine tenths seen once. A remark on this clone: Its matching antigen is unknown.

This TCR was recovered from a woman younger than 30 in good health and CMV-seronegative. The chain joins TRBV27 to TRBJ2-7, with a possible D match to TRBD2 (6 bases). The sequencing input was PBMCs. CDR3 in DNA: TGTGCCAGCAGTTTATCCAGCGGGTACTCCTACGAGCAGTACTTC. This encodes CASSLSSGYSYEQYF.